Listed below are T cell receptor beta chains from one sample, sequenced in a study of control samples from healthy donors and cancer patients. The repertoire was sequenced with immunoSEQ multiplex PCR; TCRdb's copy has only in-frame clones and lacks some. Here the sample spans roughly 76,000 clones, around 94% being singletons. Specimen: blood. The receptors shown here come from a woman aged 18-29 years in good health. Each CDR3 is given with its conserved first and last residue. A D gene is named only where the DNA matches it firmly.

J: TRBJ2-5; D: TRBD1; V: TRBV28; DNA: TGTGCCAGCAGGCGCGGACAGGGGGCGAGGGAAGAGACCCAGTACTTC; CDR3: CASRRGQGAREETQYF
J: TRBJ1-4; D: TRBD1; V: TRBV6-5; DNA: TGTGCCAGCAGTTACTCGGGGACAGGGAGAGAAAAACTGTTTTTT; CDR3: CASSYSGTGREKLFF
J: TRBJ1-1; D: TRBD1; V: TRBV5-1; DNA: TGCGCCAGCAGATCCACGACAGGGGGCACGAGGACTGAAGCTTTCTTT; CDR3: CASRSTTGGTRTEAFF
J: TRBJ2-7; D: TRBD1; V: TRBV5-4; DNA: TGTGCCAGCAGCCAGTACAGGGGGCAGGAAACCTACGAGCAGTACTTC; CDR3: CASSQYRGQETYEQYF
J: TRBJ1-1; D: NA; V: TRBV7-3; DNA: TGTGCCAGCAGCAGTAGCACGGGGAGCACTGAAGCTTTCTTT; CDR3: CASSSSTGSTEAFF
J: TRBJ1-3; D: TRBD1; V: TRBV10-3; DNA: TGTGCCATCAGTGTATCCGGGACAGGGGGTGAAGGAAACACCATATATTTT; CDR3: CAISVSGTGGEGNTIYF
J: TRBJ1-3; D: NA; V: TRBV19; DNA: TGTGCCAGTTCTAAGTTGGCAGTCTCTGGAAACACCATATATTTT; CDR3: CASSKLAVSGNTIYF
J: TRBJ1-5; D: NA; V: TRBV28; DNA: TGTGCCAGCAGTCCCTACCTTGACAGTTTCAATCAGCCCCAGCATTTT; CDR3: CASSPYLDSFNQPQHF
J: TRBJ1-1; D: NA; V: TRBV7-9; DNA: TGTGCCAGCAGCTTAGCTCGGACGGTGAACACTGAAGCTTTCTTT; CDR3: CASSLARTVNTEAFF
J: TRBJ2-1; D: TRBD2; V: TRBV10-3; DNA: TGTGCCATCAGACCGGGACTAGCGGTGAATGAGCAGTTCTTC; CDR3: CAIRPGLAVNEQFF